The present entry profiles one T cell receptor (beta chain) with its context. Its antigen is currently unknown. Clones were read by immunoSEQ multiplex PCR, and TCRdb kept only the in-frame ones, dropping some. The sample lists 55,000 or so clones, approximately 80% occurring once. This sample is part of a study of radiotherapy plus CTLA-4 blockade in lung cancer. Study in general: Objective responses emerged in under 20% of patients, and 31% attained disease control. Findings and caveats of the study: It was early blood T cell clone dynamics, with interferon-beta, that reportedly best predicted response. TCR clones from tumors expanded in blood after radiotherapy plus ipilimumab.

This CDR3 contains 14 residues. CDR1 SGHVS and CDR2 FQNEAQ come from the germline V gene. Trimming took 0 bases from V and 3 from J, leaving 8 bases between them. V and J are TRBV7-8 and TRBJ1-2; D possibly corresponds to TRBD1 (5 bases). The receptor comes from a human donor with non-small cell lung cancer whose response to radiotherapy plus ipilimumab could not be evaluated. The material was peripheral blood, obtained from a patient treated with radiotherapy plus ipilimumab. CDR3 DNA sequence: TGTGCCAGCAGCTTAGCACAGGCGGACTATGGCTACACCTTC. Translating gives CASSLAQADYGYTF. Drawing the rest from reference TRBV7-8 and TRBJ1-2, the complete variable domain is GAGVSQSPRYKVAKRGQDVALRCDPISGHVSLFWYQQALGQGPEFLTYFQNEAQLDKSGLPSDRFFAERPEGSVSTLKIQRTQQEDSAVYLCASSLAQADYGYTFGSGTRLTVV.